This T cell receptor beta chain was obtained from a study of naive and memory T cell subsets. Whole-study results and caveats: Both skin biopsy types reportedly yielded TCRs, tuberculin sites far more. Delayed type IV hypersensitivity infiltration was taken to explain higher tuberculin-site TCR counts. TCR transcript changes with activation or differentiation may affect this RNA method.

About this clonotype: The antigen is undetermined.

Specified treatment: skin biopsy from PPD injection site in Mantoux-positive individual. A UMI-containing oligonucleotide was joined by 3' ligation to the TCR cDNA template. This CDR3 has 13 amino acids. V lost 5 bases to trimming and J lost 14 bases; unmatched junction nucleotides: 9. Germline CDR1 reads SEHNR; CDR2 reads FQNEAQ (reference sequence). Ligated cDNA underwent four rounds of PCR with nested alpha and beta constant region primers and SP2. For blood and skin samples, reverse transcription used TCR alpha and beta constant primers. TCRdb analysed the UMI-ligation and nested PCR reads with MiXCR anew, one entry per CDR3 protein. The table lists 30,000 to 35,000 distinct CDR3 sequences, 6.7% of them singletons.

The chain has TRBV7-9 and TRBJ1-6, with 7 bases identical to TRBD1. Material: skin, obtained from a tuberculin skin test site. This clonotype was obtained from an adult in good health. The CDR3 sequence is CASSRGQAITLHF. CDR3 coding DNA: TGTGCCAGCAGCCGCGGACAGGCCATCACCCTCCACTTT.